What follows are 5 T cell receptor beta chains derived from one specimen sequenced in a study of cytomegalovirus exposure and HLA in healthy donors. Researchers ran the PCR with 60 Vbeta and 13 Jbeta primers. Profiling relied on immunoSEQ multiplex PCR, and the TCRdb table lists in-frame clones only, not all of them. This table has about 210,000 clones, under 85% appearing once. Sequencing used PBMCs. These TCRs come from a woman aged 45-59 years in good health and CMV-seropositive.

The CDR3 nucleotides read TGTGCCAGTAGCCCAGGGCAGGGGAGGGATGAAGCTTTCTTT. Translated, it gives CASSPGQGRDEAFF. The chain couples TRBV19 to TRBJ1-1; D might be TRBD1 (6 bases). Germline CDR1 reads LNHDA; CDR2 reads SQIVND (reference sequence). The CDR3 has 14 residues. Trimming removed 6 bases at V and 7 bases at J, with 18 bases between.

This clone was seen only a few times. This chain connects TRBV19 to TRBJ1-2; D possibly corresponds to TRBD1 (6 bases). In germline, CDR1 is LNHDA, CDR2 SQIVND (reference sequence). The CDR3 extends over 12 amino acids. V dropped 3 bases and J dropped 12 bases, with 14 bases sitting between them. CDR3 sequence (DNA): TGTGCCAGTAGTATGGGGGCCCCTCTCCACACCTTC. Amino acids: CASSMGAPLHTF.

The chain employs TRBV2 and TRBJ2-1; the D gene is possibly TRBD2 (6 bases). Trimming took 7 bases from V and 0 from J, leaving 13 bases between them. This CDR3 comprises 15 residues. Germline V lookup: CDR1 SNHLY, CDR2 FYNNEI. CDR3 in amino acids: CASKGLRSSYNEQFF. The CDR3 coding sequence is TGTGCCAGCAAGGGACTCCGGAGCTCCTACAATGAGCAGTTCTTC.

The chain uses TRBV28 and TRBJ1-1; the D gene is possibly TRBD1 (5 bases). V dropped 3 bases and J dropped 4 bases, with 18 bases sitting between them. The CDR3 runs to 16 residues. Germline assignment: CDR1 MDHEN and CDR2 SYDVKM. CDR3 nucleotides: TGTGCCAGCAGTTTCAGCAGGGCGGTTGCCTCCACTGAAGCTTTCTTT. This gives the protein CASSFSRAVASTEAFF.

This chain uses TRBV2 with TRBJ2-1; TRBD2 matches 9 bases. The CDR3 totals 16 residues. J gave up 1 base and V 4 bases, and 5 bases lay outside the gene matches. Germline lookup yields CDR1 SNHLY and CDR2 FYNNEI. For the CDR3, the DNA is TGTGCCAGCAGTGGCGGACTAGCGATTTCCTACAATGAGCAGTTCTTC. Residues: CASSGGLAISYNEQFF.